This paragraph reports one TCR beta chain. The antigen remains unidentified. This entry comes from a study of cytomegalovirus exposure and HLA in healthy donors. Notes on the study in general: Per a prior analysis, the majority of TCR beta V segments were productive roughly 87% or roughly 30% of the time.

The germline V gene has CDR1 ENHRY and CDR2 SYGVKD. V was cut by 10 bases and J by 0 bases, with 14 bases left in between. This CDR3 has 14 amino acids. The PCR ran on 60 Vbeta and 13 Jbeta primers. Clones were read by immunoSEQ multiplex PCR, and TCRdb kept only the in-frame ones, dropping some. The table lists around 100,000 clones, around 81% of them singletons. The V and J genes are TRBV10-3 and TRBJ2-3; a weak D match, TRBD1 (5 bases). The material sequenced was PBMCs. The TCR was taken from a female donor in good health and CMV-seropositive. CDR3 amino acids: CATRDSSSTDTQYF. CDR3 DNA: TGTGCCACCCGAGACAGCTCTAGCACAGATACGCAGTATTTT.